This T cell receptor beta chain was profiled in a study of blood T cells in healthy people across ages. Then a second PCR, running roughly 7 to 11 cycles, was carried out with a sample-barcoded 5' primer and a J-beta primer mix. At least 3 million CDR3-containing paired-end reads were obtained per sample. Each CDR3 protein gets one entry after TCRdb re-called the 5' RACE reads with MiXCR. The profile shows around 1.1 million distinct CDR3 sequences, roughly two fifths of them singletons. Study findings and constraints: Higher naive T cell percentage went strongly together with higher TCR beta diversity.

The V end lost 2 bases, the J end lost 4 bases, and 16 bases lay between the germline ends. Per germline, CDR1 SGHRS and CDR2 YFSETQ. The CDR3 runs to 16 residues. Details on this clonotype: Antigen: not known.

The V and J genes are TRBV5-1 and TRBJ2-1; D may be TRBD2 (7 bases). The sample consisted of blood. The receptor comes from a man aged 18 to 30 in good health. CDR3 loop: CASSLVGGLDYNEQFF. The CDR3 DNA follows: TGCGCCAGCAGCTTAGTCGGGGGGCTAGATTACAATGAGCAGTTCTTC.